This T cell receptor (beta chain) was identified in a study of technical replicates of blood from a handful of donors. The CDR3 spans 15 residues. V was cut by 4 bases and J by 5 bases, with 15 bases left in between. Germline V lookup: CDR1 LNHDA, CDR2 SQIVND (reference sequence). Assay: immunoSEQ multiplex PCR; the TCRdb copy retains only in-frame clones and omits some. Of about 84,000 clones listed, 95% to 98% are singletons. The source material was T cells isolated from PBMCs. This receptor was identified in a human donor in good health. V and J are TRBV19 and TRBJ1-5; the D gene is possibly TRBD1 (5 bases). The CDR3 sequence is CASSKSKTADQPQHF. Here the CDR3 DNA reads TGTGCCAGTAGTAAGTCCAAGACAGCTGATCAGCCCCAGCATTTT.